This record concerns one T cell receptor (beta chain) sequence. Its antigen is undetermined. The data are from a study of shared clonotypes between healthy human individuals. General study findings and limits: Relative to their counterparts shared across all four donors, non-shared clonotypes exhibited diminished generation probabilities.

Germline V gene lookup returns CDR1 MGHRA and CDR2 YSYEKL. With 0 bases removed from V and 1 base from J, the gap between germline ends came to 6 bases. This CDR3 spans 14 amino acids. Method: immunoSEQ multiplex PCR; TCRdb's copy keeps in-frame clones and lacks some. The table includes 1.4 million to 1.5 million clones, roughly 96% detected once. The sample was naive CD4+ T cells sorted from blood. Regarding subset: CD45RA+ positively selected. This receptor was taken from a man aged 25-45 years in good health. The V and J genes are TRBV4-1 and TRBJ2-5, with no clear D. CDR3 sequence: CASSQDLGQETQYF. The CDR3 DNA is TGCGCCAGCAGCCAAGATTTGGGCCAAGAGACCCAGTACTTC.